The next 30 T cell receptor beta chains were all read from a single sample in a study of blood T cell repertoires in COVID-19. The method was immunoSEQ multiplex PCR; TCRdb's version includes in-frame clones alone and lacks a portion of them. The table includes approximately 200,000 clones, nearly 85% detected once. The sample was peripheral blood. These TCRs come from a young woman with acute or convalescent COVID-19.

CDR3 nucleotide sequence: TGTGCCAGCGGGGGGGCTAGCGGGATCCCAGATACGCAGTATTTT. This encodes CASGGASGIPDTQYF. J is TRBJ2-3 and V is TRBV6-5, with 9 positions matching TRBD2. V gave up 8 bases and J gave up 4 bases; unmatched junction bases: 10. The length of the CDR3 is 15 residues. Germline CDR1 reads MNHEY; CDR2 reads SVGAGI.

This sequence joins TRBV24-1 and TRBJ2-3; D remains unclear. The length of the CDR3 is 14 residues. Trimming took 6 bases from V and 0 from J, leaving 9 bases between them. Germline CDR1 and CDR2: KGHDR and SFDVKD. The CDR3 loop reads CATSPTSSTDTQYF. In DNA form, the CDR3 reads TGTGCCACCAGTCCGACATCTAGCACAGATACGCAGTATTTT.

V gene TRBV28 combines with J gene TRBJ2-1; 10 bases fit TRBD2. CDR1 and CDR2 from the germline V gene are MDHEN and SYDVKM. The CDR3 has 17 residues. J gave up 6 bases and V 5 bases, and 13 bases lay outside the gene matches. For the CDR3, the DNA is TGTGCCAGCAGTCCCGGCCCCCTAGCGGGGGTGAGCAATGAGCAGTTCTTC. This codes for CASSPGPLAGVSNEQFF.

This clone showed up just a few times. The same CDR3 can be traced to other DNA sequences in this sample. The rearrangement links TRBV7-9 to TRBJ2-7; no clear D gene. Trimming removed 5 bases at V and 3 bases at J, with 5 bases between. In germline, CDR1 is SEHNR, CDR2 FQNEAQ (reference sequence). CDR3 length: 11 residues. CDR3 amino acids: CASSTYYEQYF. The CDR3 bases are TGTGCCAGCAGCACTTACTACGAGCAGTACTTC.

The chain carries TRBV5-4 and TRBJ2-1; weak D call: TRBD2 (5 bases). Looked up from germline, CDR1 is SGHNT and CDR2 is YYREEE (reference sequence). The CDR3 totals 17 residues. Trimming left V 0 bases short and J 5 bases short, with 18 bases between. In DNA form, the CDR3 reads TGTGCCAGCAGCTTGGCGGGGAGAGTCGGGCGAAACAATGAGCAGTTCTTC. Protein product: CASSLAGRVGRNNEQFF.

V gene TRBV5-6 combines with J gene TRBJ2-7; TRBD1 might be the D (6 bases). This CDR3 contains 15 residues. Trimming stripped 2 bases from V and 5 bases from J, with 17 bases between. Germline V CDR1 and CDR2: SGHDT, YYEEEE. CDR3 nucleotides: TGTGCCAGCAGCTTCGAACAGGGATCTTTCAACGAGCAGTACTTC. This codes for CASSFEQGSFNEQYF.

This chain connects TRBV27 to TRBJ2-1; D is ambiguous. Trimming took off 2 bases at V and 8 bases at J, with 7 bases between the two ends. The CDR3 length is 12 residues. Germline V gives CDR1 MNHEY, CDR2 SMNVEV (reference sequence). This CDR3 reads CASSLDEDEQFF. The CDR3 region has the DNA TGTGCCAGCAGTTTAGACGAGGATGAGCAGTTCTTC.

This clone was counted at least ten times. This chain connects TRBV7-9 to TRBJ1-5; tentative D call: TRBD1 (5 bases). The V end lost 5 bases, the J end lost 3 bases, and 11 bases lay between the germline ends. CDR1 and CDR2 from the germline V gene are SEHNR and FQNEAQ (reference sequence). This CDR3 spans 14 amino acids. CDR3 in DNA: TGTGCCAGCAGCACACAGGCGATCAATCAGCCCCAGCATTTT. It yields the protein CASSTQAINQPQHF.

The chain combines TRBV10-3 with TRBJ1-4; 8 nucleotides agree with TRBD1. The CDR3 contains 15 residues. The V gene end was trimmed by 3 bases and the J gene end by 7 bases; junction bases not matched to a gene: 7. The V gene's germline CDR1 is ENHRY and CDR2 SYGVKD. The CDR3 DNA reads TGTGCCATCAGTGAAGACGGACAGGGCGGTGAAAAACTGTTTTTT. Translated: CAISEDGQGGEKLFF.

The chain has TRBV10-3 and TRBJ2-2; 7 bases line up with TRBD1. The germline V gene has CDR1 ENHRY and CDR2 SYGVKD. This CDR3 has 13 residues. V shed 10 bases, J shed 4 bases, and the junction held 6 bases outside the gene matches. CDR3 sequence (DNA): TGTGCCACCAACGACAGGGCCACCGGGGAGCTGTTTTTT. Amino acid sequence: CATNDRATGELFF.

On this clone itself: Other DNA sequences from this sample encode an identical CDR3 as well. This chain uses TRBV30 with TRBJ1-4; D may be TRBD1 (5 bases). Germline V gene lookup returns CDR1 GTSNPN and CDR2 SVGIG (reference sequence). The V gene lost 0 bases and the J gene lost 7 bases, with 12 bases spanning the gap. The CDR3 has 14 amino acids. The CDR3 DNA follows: TGTGCCTGGAGTGTATCCGGGGGTGGTGAAAAACTGTTTTTT. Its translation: CAWSVSGGGEKLFF.

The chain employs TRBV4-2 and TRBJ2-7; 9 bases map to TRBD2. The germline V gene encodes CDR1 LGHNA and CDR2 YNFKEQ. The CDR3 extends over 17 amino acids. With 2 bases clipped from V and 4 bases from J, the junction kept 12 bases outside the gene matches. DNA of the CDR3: TGTGCCAGCAGCCAAACAACCTCACGGCGGGGGGGATACGAGCAGTACTTC. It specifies CASSQTTSRRGGYEQYF.

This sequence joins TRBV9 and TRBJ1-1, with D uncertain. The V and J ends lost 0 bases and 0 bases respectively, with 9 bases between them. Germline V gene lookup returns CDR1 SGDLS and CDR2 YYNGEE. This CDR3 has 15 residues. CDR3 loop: CASSVAEELNTEAFF. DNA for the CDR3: TGTGCCAGCAGCGTAGCCGAGGAACTGAACACTGAAGCTTTCTTT.

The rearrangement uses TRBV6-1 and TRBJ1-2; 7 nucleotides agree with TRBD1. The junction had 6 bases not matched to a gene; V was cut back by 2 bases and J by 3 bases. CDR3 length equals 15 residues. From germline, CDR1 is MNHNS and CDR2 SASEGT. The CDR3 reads CASSETPGTDYGYTF. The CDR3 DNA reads TGTGCCAGCAGTGAAACCCCCGGGACAGACTATGGCTACACCTTC.

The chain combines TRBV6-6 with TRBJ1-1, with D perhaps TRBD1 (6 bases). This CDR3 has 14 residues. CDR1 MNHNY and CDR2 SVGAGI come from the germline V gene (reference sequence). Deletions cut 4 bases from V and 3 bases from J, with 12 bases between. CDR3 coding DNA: TGTGCCAGCAGTTCTTTCCAGGGGTACACTGAAGCTTTCTTT. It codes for CASSSFQGYTEAFF.

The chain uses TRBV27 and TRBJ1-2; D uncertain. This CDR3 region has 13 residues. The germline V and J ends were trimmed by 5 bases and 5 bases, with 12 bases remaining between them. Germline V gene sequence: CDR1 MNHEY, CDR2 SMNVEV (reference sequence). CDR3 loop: CASSPRLLYGYTF. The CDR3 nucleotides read TGTGCCAGCAGTCCACGCCTACTGTATGGCTACACCTTC.

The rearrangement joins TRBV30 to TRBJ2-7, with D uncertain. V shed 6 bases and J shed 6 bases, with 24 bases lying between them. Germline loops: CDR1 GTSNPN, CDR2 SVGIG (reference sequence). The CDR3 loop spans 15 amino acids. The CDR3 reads CACLVPTSTRSEQYF. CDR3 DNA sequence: TGTGCCTGTCTCGTTCCAACCTCTACCCGGTCCGAGCAGTACTTC.

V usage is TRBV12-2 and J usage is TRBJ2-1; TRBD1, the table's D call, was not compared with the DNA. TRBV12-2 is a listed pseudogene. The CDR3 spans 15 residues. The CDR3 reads CASRTGTGEWYEQFF. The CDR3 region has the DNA TGTGCAAGTCGCACCGGGACAGGGGAATGGTATGAGCAGTTCTTC.

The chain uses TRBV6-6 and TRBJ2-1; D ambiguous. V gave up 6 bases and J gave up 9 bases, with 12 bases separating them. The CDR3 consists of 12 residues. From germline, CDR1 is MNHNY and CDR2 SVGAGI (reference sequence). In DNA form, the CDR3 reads TGTGCCAGCAGCCCGACTGGTCCTGAGCAGTTCTTC. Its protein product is CASSPTGPEQFF.

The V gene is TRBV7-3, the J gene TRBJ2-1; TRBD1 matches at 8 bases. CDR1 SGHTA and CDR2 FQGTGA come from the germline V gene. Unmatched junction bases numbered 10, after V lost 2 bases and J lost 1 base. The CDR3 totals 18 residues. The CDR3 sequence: CASSLLGQGAFSYNEQFF. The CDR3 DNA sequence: TGTGCCAGCAGCTTACTTGGGCAGGGGGCCTTTTCCTACAATGAGCAGTTCTTC. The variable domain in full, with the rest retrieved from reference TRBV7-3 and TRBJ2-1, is GAGVSQTPSNKVTEKGKYVELRCDPISGHTALYWYRQSLGQGPEFLIYFQGTGAADDSGLPNDRFFAVRPEGSVSTLKIQRTERGDSAVYLCASSLLGQGAFSYNEQFFGPGTRLTVL.

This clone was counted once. CDR3 coding DNA: TGTGCCAGCGCGGGGGCCGAGACCCAGTACTTC. It encodes CASAGAETQYF. The V and J genes are TRBV6-5 and TRBJ2-5; possibly TRBD2 for D (7 bases). The germline V and J ends were trimmed by 8 bases and 5 bases, with 9 bases remaining between them. CDR1 is MNHEY, CDR2 SVGAGI, per germline. This CDR3 is built from 11 residues.

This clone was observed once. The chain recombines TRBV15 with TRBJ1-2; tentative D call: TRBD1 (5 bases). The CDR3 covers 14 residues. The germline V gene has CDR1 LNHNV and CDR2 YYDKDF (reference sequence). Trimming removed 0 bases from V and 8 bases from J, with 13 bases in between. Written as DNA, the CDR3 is TGTGCCACCAGCAGAGAAGGGGATCTGGGCGGCTACACCTTC. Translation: CATSREGDLGGYTF.

DNA of the CDR3: TGTGCCAGCAGTGTGGGACAGCTTCTTGGCTACACCTTC. It specifies CASSVGQLLGYTF. The chain employs TRBV6-2 or TRBV6-3 and TRBJ1-2; 7 nucleotides align to TRBD1. From germline, CDR1 is MNHEY and CDR2 SVGEGT. The CDR3 has 13 amino acids. The V and J ends lost 5 bases and 7 bases, in that order; junction bases with no gene match: 7.

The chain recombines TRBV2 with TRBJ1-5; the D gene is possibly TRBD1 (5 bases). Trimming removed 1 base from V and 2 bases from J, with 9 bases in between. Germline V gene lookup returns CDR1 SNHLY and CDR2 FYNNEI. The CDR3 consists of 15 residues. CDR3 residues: CASSEGGRGNQPQHF. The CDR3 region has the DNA TGTGCCAGCAGTGAAGGGGGCAGGGGCAATCAGCCCCAGCATTTT.

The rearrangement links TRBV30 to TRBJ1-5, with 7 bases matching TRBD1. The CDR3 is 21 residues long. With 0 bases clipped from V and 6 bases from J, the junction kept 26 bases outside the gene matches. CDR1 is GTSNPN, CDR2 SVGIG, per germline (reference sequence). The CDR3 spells CAWSVSISRGTYSGPGQPQHF. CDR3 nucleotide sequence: TGTGCCTGGAGTGTGTCCATCAGCAGGGGGACATACAGTGGTCCAGGTCAGCCCCAGCATTTT. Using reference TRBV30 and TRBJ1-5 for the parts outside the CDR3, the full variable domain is SQTIHQWPATLVQPVGSPLSLECTVEGTSNPNLYWYRQAAGRGLQLLFYSVGIGQISSEVPQNLSASRPQDRQFILSSKKLLLSDSGFYLCAWSVSISRGTYSGPGQPQHFGDGTRLSIL.

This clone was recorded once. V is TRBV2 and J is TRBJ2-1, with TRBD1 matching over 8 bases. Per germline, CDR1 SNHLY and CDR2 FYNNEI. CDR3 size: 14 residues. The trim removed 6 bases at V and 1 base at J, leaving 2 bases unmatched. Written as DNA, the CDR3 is TGTGCCAGCAGAACAGGGGGGTCCTACAATGAGCAGTTCTTC. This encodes CASRTGGSYNEQFF.

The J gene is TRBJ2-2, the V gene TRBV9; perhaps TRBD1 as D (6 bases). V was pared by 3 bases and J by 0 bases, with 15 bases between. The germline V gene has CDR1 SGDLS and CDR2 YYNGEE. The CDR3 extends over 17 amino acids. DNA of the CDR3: TGTGCCAGCAGCGAATTCCGGGACACAGCGAACACCGGGGAGCTGTTTTTT. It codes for CASSEFRDTANTGELFF.

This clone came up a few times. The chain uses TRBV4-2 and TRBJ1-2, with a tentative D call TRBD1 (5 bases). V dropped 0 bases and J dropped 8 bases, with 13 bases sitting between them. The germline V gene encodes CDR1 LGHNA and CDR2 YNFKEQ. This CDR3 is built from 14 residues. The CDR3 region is CASSQDQGGQGYTF. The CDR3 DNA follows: TGTGCCAGCAGCCAAGATCAGGGAGGGCAGGGCTACACCTTC.

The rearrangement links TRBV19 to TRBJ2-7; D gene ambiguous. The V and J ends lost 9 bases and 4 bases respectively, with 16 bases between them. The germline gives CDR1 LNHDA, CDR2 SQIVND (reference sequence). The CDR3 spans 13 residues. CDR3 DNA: TGTGCCAGCCGTTCAAATCAGAGGTACGAGCAGTACTTC. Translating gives CASRSNQRYEQYF.

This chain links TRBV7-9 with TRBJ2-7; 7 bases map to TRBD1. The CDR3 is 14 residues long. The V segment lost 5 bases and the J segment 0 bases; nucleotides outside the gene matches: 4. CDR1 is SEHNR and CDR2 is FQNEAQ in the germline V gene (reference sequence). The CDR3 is CASSHGTVSYEQYF. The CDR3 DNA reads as TGTGCCAGCAGCCATGGGACAGTCTCCTACGAGCAGTACTTC.